Listed below are T cell receptor beta chains from one sample, sequenced in a study of cytomegalovirus exposure and HLA in healthy donors. Only in-frame clones appear in the TCRdb table, and some are missing; sequencing was by immunoSEQ multiplex PCR. Seen here are 150,000 to 200,000 clones, approximately 80% observed once, and the top ten hold around 7%. What was sequenced was PBMCs. The receptor source for this set is a male donor in good health and CMV-seropositive. The conserved cysteine and the conserved F or W are not part of the CDR3 here. Fields, in order: clone size, V gene, CDR3 protein. Clone size is shown for a subset of rows, as once, few, many or a class of expanded clone.

>.|TRBV15
ATSRDSLTGTPITDTQY
>few|TRBV5-5
ASSPRTAGNTIY
>.|TRBV30
AWSVVQDSPLH
>.|TRBV25-1
ASSERGTDTQY
>.|TRBV7-7
ASSPMTSSYNEQF
>.|TRBV6-5
ASSGPTGPTDTQY
>.|TRBV29-1
SVGVGAGYT
>.|TRBV2
ASSAGTGDKDTQY
>once|TRBV5-5
ASSLEQGFVGYT
>.|TRBV19
ASSRDRRNSYNEQF
>.|TRBV10-1
ASSQDRDYGYT
>.|TRBV10-3
AISAGETQY
>.|TRBV2
ASSAGPDTQY
>.|TRBV23-1
ASSQYWHRKIFSGANVLT
>once|TRBV6-6
ASSYSLDRTSGEQY
>.|TRBV7-3
ASSSGVGETQY
>.|TRBV2
ASRTGASYNEQF
>.|TRBV14
ASSQGLAGGPNQETQY
>.|TRBV9
ASSVGLAGAEQF
>once|TRBV5-3
ARSFIAGSEQY
>once|TRBV19
ASRVLSSGANVLT
>.|TRBV5-8
ASSHDRDPNYGYT
>few|TRBV6-5
ASSSNRYEQY